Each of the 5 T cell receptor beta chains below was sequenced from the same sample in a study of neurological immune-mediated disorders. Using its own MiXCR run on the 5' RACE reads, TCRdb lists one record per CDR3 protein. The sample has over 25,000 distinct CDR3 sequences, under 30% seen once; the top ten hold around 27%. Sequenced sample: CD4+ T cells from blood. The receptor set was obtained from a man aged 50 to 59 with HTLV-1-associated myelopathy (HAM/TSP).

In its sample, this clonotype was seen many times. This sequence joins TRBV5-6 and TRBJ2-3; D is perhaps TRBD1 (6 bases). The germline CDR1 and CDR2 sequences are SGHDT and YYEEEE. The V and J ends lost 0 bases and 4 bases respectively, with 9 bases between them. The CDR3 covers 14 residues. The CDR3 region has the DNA TGTGCCAGCAGCTTGGGGGGGCAGCCAGATACGCAGTATTTT. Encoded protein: CASSLGGQPDTQYF.

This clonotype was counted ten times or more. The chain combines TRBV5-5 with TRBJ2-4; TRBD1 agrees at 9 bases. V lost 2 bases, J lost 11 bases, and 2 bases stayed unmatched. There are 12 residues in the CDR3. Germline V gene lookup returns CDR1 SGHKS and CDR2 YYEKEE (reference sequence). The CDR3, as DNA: TGTGCCAGCAGCTTAGACAGGGGGGTTCAGTACTTC. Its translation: CASSLDRGVQYF. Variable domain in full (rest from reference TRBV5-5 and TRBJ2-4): DAGVTQSPTHLIKTRGQQVTLRCSPISGHKSVSWYQQVLGQGPQFIFQYYEKEERGRGNFPDRFSARQFPNYSSELNVNALLLGDSALYLCASSLDRGVQYFGAGTRLSVL.

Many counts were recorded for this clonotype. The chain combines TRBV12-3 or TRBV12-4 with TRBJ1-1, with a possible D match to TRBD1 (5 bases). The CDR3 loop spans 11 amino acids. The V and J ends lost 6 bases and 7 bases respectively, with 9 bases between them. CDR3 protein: CASSLQVEAFF. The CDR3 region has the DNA TGTGCCAGCAGCCTACAGGTTGAAGCTTTCTTT.

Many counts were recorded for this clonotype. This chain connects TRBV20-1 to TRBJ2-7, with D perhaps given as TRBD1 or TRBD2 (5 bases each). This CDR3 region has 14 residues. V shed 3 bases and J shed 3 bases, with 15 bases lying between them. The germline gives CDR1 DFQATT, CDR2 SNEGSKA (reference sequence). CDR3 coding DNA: TGCAGTGCTAGTCCCCTCGGTGGGGGCTACGAGCAGTACTTC. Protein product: CSASPLGGGYEQYF.

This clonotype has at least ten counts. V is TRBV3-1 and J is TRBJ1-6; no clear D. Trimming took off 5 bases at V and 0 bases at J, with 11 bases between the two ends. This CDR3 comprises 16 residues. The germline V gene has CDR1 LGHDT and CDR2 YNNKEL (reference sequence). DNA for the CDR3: TGTGCCAGCAGCGACTTGGGGAGCTCCTATAATTCACCCCTCCACTTT. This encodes CASSDLGSSYNSPLHF. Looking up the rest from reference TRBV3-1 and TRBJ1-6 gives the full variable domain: DTAVSQTPKYLVTQMGNDKSIKCEQNLGHDTMYWYKQDSKKFLKIMFSYNNKELIINETVPNRFSPKSPDKAHLNLHINSLELGDSAVYFCASSDLGSSYNSPLHFGNGTRLTVT.